This T cell receptor beta chain stems from a study of T cells in narcolepsy. The study, taken as a whole, reports: Some memory CD4+ repertoires had no autoreactive clone sequences. Healthy controls reportedly lacked the autoreactive clonotypes serially found in patients' blood. Autoreactive HCRT-specific and TRIB2-specific clonotypes were marked in same-patient CSF-versus-blood CD4+ comparisons.

Of note for this clone: Its matching antigen is unknown. Mismatch with germline at one junction end may stem from a read error.

The CDR3 spans 16 residues. Germline CDR1 MNHNY, CDR2 SVGAGI (reference sequence). TCRdb's copy holds only in-frame clones and misses some; the assay was immunoSEQ multiplex PCR. The sample consists of tens of thousands of clones, more than 75% of them appearing once. The origin of this receptor is a human donor with narcolepsy. Sequenced sample: CD45RA- memory CD4+ T cells from PBMCs. J is TRBJ2-3 and V is TRBV6-6; D remains ambiguous. Written as DNA, the CDR3 is TGTGCCAGCGGTTACTCGTCACAGAGACCCACAGATACGCAGTATTTT. Encoded protein: CASGYSSQRPTDTQYF.